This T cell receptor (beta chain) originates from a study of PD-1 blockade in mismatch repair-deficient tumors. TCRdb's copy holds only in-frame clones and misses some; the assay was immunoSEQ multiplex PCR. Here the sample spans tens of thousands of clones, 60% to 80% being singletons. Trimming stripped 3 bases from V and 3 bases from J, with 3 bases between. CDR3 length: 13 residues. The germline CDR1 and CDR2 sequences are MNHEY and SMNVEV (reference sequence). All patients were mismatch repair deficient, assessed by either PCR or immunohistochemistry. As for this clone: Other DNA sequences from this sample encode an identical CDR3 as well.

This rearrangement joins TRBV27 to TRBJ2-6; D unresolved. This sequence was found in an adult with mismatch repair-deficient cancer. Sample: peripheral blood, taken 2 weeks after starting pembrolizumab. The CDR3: CASSFSGANVLTF. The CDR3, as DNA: TGTGCCAGCAGTTTTAGTGGGGCCAACGTCCTGACTTTC.